A single TCR beta chain is shown here with its context. Assay used: immunoSEQ multiplex PCR; TCRdb lists only in-frame clones, some missing. This table has 150,000 to 200,000 clones, around 87% appearing once. This entry belongs to a study of control samples from healthy donors and cancer patients. Trimming took 5 bases from V and 2 from J; bases not matched to a gene: 4. The CDR3 runs 16 residues. The germline V gene has CDR1 SGHNT and CDR2 YENEEA. This chain connects TRBV11-3 to TRBJ2-3; the match to TRBD2 covers 13 bases. Specimen: blood. This TCR came from a woman aged 45 to 65 in good health. DNA for the CDR3: TGTGCCAGCAGCCTGACTAGCGGGGGGTACACAGATACGCAGTATTTT. This translates into CASSLTSGGYTDTQYF.